The entry below gives a single TCR beta chain sequence along with its context. This clonotype was seen ten or more times. Its antigen specificity is not known. No base quality information exists; no much larger clone differs at one position. This entry comes from a study of T-cell reconstitution after alpha-beta-depleted transplantation in children (TCRdb year 2016). Some background on the complete study: Using TCR repertoire profiling, the study followed T-cell immune reconstitution in a quantitative way in children after TCRalphabeta/CD19-depleted allogeneic hematopoietic cell transplantation.

The CDR3 measures 13 amino acids from cysteine to phenylalanine. CDR3 DNA only is kept here, 39 bases in frame from base 1. CDR1 and CDR2 (LGHNA, YSLEER) derive from the germline V gene. Between the V and J ends, shortened by 4 bases and 8 bases respectively, the junction contains 13 bases. Library construction relied on PCR. The sequencing machine was an Illumina HiSeq 2500. TCR libraries were prepared with molecular barcoding, using unique molecular identifiers to normalize TCRbeta repertoire quantification. TCRdb redid the processing of the public reads, applying fastp at Q25 and MiXCR, and retained in-frame beta chains. Each entry merges the rows of one CDR3 protein and shows their most common DNA and genes. This sample comprises 90,000 to 130,000 distinct CDR3 sequences, around 10% of them detected only once. The top ten hold roughly 8% of the sample.

The rearranged segments are TRBV4-3 and TRBJ2-3; the D gene could be TRBD1 or TRBD2, each one agreeing over 5 bases. The clonotype was recovered from a human donor who donated a stem cell graft to a child with acute lymphoblastic leukemia. The source material was PBMCs from the stem cell graft donor, sampled from the stem cell graft. The CDR3 region has the sequence CASSPARGGTQYF. The DNA is as follows: TGCGCCAGCAGCCCTGCGAGGGGTGGTACGCAGTATTTT.